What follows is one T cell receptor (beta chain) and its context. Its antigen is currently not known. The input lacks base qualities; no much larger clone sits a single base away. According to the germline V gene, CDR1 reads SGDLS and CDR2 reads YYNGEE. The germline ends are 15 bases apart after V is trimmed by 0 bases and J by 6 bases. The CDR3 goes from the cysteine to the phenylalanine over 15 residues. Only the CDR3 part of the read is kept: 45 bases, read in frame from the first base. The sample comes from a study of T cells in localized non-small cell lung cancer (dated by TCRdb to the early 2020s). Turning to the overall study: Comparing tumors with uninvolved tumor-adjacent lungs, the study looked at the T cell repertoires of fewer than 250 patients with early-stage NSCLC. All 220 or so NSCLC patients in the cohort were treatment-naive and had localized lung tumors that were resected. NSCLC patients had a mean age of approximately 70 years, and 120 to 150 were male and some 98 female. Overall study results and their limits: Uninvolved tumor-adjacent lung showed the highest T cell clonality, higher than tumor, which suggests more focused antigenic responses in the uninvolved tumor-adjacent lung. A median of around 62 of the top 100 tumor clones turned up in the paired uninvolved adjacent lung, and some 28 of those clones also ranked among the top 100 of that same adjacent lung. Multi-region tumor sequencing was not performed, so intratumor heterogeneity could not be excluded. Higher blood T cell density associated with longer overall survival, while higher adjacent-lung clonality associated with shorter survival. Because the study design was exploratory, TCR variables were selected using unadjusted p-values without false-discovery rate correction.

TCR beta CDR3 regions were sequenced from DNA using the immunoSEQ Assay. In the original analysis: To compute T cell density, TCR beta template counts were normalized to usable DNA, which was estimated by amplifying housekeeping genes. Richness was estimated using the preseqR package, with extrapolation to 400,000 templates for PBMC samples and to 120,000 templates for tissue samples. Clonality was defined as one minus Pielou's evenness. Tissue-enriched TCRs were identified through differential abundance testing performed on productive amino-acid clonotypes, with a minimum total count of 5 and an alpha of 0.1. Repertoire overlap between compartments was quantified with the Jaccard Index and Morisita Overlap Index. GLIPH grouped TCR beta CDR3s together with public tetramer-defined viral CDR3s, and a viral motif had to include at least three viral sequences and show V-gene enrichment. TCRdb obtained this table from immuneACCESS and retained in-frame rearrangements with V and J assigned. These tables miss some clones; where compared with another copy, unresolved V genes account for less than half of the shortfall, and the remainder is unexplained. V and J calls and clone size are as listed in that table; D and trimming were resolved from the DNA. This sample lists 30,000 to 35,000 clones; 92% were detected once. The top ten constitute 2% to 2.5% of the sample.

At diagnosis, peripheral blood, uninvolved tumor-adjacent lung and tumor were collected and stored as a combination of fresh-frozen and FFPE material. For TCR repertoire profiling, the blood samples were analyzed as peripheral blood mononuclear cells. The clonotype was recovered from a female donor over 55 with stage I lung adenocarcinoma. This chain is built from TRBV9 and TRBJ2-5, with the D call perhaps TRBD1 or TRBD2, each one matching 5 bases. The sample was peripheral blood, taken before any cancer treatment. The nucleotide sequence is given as TGTGCCAGCAGCGTAGACTCCCGGGGCGTGAAGACCCAGTACTTC. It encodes CASSVDSRGVKTQYF. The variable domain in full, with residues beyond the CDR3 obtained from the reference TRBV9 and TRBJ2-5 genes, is DSGVTQTPKHLITATGQRVTLRCSPRSGDLSVYWYQQSLDQGLQFLIQYYNGEERAKGNILERFSAQQFPDLHSELNLSSLELGDSALYFCASSVDSRGVKTQYFGPGTRLLVL.